This TCR beta chain is from a study of shared clonotypes between healthy human individuals. V lost 5 bases and J lost 5; bases outside the gene matches: 4. The CDR3 is made up of 14 amino acids. Germline values: CDR1 SGHNT, CDR2 YENEEA. Assay used: immunoSEQ multiplex PCR; TCRdb lists only in-frame clones, some missing. The data show roughly 500,000 clones, more than 75% seen once. This clone was seen a handful of times. The V and J genes are TRBV11-3 and TRBJ2-1; 9 bases are shared with TRBD2. The TCR was taken from a middle-aged woman in good health. Some clones in this sample may be carry-over from other donors' samples. Sequenced material: PBMCs. CDR3 residues: CASSQGLANNEQFF. As DNA, the CDR3 is TGTGCCAGCAGCCAGGGACTAGCCAACAATGAGCAGTTCTTC.